This T cell receptor (beta chain) was found in a study of patients and donors after allogeneic stem cell transplantation. Germline values: CDR1 LGHDT, CDR2 YNNKEL (reference sequence). Trimming cost V 9 bases and J 1 base, with 12 bases left between them. The CDR3 sequence is 13 residues long. TCRdb re-derived calls from the RT-PCR reads in MiXCR, one entry per CDR3 protein. This sample has roughly 150,000 distinct CDR3 sequences, with about a quarter found just once. This clonotype has only a few counts. Sequenced material: blood, either unsorted or a sorted T cell fraction (not recorded which). The TCR was taken from a human donor who was either an allogeneic HSCT recipient or a stem cell or donor lymphocyte infusion donor (not recorded which). It is not recorded whose cells these are; they may come from a transplant donor. The chain uses TRBV3-1 and TRBJ1-1; D is unresolved. The CDR3 reads CASSPEWNTEAFF. The CDR3 DNA follows: TGTGCCAGTTCACCGGAGTGGAACACTGAAGCTTTCTTT.